This T cell receptor beta chain was identified during a study of blood T cell repertoires in COVID-19. On the study more broadly: The United States, Italy and Spain provided the acute and convalescent COVID-19 samples. T cells, B-cell-depleted T cells, or PBMCs supplied cDNA or gDNA.

Germline V lookup: CDR1 SNHLY, CDR2 FYNNEI. The CDR3 runs to 14 residues. After removal of 6 bases from V and 7 bases from J, the junction contained 4 bases not matched to a gene. Authors' analysis steps: Estimation of nucleated cell counts relied on the amplification of reference gene primers. The protocol was immunoSEQ multiplex PCR, while the TCRdb copy is restricted to in-frame clones and leaves out a portion. That table is the source of V, J and clone size, and D and trimming were worked out from the DNA. In the table there are approximately 210,000 clones, 84% of which are singletons. This chain uses TRBV2 with TRBJ1-5; 12 bases fit TRBD1. This TCR was recovered from a woman in her forties or fifties with active or convalescent COVID-19. Sequenced input: peripheral blood. The CDR3 coding sequence is TGTGCCAGCAGAGGGACAGGGGGCCGCCAGCCCCAGCATTTT. Encoded protein: CASRGTGGRQPQHF.